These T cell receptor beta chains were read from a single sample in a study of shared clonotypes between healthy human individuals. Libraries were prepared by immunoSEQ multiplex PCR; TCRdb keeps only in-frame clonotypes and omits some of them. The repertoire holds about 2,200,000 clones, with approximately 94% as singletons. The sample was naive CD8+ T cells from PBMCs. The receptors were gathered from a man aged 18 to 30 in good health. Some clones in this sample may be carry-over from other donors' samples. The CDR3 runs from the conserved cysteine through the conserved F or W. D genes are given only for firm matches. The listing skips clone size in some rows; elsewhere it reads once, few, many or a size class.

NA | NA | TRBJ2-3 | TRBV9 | CASSVGVGEFADTQYF | TGTGCCAGCAGCGTCGGGGTTGGGGAGTTTGCAGATACGCAGTATTTT
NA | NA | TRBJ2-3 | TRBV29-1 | CSGRDSADTQYF | TGCAGCGGCCGGGACTCTGCAGATACGCAGTATTTT
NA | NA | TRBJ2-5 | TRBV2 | CASSESSERETQYF | TGTGCCAGCAGTGAATCTAGCGAGAGGGAGACCCAGTACTTC
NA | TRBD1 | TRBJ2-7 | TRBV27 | CASSYVGQPYEQYF | TGTGCCAGCAGTTACGTGGGACAGCCCTACGAGCAGTACTTC
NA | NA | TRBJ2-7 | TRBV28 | CASSSTGIYEQYF | TGTGCCAGCAGTTCGACAGGAATCTACGAGCAGTACTTC
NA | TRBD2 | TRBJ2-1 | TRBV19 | CASSMGGLAGHEQFF | TGTGCCAGTAGTATGGGGGGACTAGCGGGACATGAGCAGTTCTTC
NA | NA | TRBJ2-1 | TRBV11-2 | CASSGRYNEQFF | TGTGCCAGCAGCGGGAGGTACAATGAGCAGTTCTTC
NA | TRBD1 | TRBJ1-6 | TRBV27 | CASQDRGDSPLHF | TGTGCCAGCCAGGACAGGGGGGATTCACCCCTCCACTTT
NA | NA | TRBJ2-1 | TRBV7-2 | CASSLGLPRSSYNEQFF | TGTGCCAGCAGCTTAGGATTACCCCGGAGCTCCTACAATGAGCAGTTCTTC
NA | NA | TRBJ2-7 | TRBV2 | CASRRGRDTSYEQYF | TGTGCCAGCAGGAGGGGCCGGGACACCTCCTACGAGCAGTACTTC
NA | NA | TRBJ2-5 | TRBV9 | CASSVEGNWGTQYF | TGTGCCAGCAGCGTAGAGGGAAACTGGGGGACCCAGTACTTC
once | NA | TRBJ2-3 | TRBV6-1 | CASSEVRGSPDTQYF | TGTGCCAGCAGTGAAGTTCGGGGGTCCCCAGATACGCAGTATTTT
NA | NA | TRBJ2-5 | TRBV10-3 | CAISESAGRETQYF | TGTGCCATCAGTGAGTCGGCGGGACGGGAGACCCAGTACTTC
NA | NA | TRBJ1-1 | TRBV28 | CASSPLTPSKSRDTEAFF | TGTGCCAGCAGTCCTCTGACCCCAAGTAAATCCCGGGACACTGAAGCTTTCTTT
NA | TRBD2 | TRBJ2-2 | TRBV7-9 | CASSWGLAGITGELFF | TGTGCCAGCAGCTGGGGACTAGCGGGGATCACCGGGGAGCTGTTTTTT
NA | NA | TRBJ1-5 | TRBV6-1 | CASSEGGSSNQPQHF | TGTGCCAGCAGTGAAGGTGGGAGTAGCAATCAGCCCCAGCATTTT
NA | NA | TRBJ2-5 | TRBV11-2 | CASSFTETQYF | TGTGCCAGCAGCTTCACCGAGACCCAGTACTTC
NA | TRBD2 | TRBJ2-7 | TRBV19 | CASASGTSVSYEQYF | TGTGCCAGTGCCTCCGGGACTAGCGTTTCCTACGAGCAGTACTTC
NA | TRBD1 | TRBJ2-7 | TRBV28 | CASTLRGQGHEQYF | TGTGCCAGCACCCTGCGGGGACAGGGGCACGAGCAGTACTTC
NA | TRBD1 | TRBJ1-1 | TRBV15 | CATSRPTGAVEAFF | TGTGCCACCAGCAGGCCGACAGGGGCCGTTGAAGCTTTCTTT
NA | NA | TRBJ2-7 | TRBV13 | CASSQQAGPSYEQYF | TGTGCCAGCAGCCAGCAAGCGGGCCCCTCCTACGAGCAGTACTTC
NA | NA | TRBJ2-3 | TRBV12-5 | CASGVSGGSSPDTQYF | TGTGCTAGTGGGGTATCCGGGGGATCGAGTCCAGATACGCAGTATTTT
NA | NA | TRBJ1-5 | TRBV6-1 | CASSVRGRGGNQPQHF | TGTGCCAGCAGTGTGCGGGGGCGTGGGGGCAATCAGCCCCAGCATTTT
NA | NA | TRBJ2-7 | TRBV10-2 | CASSPLGLPYEQYF | TGCGCCAGCAGTCCACTCGGACTACCCTACGAGCAGTACTTC
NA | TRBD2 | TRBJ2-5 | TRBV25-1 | CASSEYIRVSGRGETQYF | TGTGCCAGCAGTGAATATATTCGTGTTAGCGGGCGTGGGGAGACCCAGTACTTC
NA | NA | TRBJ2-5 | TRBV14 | CASSLFRGETQYF | TGTGCCAGCAGCCTTTTTAGGGGAGAGACCCAGTACTTC
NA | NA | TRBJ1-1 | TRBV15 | CATSQGRNTEAFF | TGTGCCACCAGCCAGGGCCGGAACACTGAAGCTTTCTTT
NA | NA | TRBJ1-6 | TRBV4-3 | CASSQAGYSPLHF | TGCGCCAGCAGCCAGGCCGGGTATTCACCCCTCCACTTT
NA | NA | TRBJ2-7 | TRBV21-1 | CASSKVFAGRVHEQYF | TGTGCCAGCAGCAAAGTGTTCGCTGGCAGGGTCCACGAGCAGTACTTC
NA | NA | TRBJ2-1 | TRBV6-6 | CASNPWASPLSNEQFF | TGTGCCAGCAATCCCTGGGCATCCCCACTTTCGAATGAGCAGTTCTTC
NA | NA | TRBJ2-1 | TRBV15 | CATSRASSGPYNEQFF | TGTGCCACCAGCAGAGCTTCAAGCGGGCCTTACAATGAGCAGTTCTTC
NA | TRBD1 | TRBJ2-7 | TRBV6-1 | CASSGLTGNTIYEQYF | TGTGCCAGCAGTGGGCTGACAGGGAACACCATCTACGAGCAGTACTTC
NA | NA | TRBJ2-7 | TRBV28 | CASSFPGQSAYEQYF | TGTGCCAGCAGTTTCCCTGGACAGTCAGCCTACGAGCAGTACTTC
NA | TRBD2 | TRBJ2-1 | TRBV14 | CASSQEYTSGAMVYNEQFF | TGTGCCAGCAGCCAAGAATACACTAGCGGAGCTATGGTTTACAATGAGCAGTTCTTC
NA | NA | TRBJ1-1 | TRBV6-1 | CASSGAVGWTEAFF | TGTGCCAGCAGTGGCGCCGTCGGGTGGACTGAAGCTTTCTTT
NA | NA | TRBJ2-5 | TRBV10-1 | CASSGGEDQETQYF | TGCGCCAGCAGTGGCGGGGAGGACCAAGAGACCCAGTACTTC
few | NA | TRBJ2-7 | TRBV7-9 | CASSPPLYEQYF | TGTGCCAGCAGCCCGCCTTTGTACGAGCAGTACTTC
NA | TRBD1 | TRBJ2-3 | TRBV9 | CASSVAWDRGTDTQYF | TGTGCCAGCAGCGTAGCATGGGACAGAGGCACAGATACGCAGTATTTT
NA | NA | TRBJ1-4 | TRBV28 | CASSNRGREKLFF | TGTGCCAGCTCTAACAGAGGACGAGAAAAACTGTTTTTT